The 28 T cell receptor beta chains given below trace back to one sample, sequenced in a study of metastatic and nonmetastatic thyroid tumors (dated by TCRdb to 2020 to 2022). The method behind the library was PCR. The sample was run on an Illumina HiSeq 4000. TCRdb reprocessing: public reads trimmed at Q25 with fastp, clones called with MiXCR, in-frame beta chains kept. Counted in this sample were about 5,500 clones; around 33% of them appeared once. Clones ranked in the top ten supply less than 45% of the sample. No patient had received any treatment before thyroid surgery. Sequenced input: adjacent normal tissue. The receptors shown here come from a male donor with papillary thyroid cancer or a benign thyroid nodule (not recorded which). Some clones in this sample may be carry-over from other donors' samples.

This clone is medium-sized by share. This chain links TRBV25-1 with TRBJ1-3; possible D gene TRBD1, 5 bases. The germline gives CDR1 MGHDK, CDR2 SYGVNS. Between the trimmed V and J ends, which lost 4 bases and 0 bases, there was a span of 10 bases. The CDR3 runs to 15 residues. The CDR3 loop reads CASSVSRDSGNTIYF. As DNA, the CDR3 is TGTGCCAGCAGTGTAAGCAGGGACTCTGGAAACACCATATATTTT.

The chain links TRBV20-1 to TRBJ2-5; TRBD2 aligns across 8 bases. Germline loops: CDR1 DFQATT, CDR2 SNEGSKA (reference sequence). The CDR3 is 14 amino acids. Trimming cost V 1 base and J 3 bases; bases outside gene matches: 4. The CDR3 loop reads CSARGPGLEETQYF. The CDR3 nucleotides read TGCAGTGCTAGAGGTCCGGGACTAGAAGAGACCCAGTACTTC.

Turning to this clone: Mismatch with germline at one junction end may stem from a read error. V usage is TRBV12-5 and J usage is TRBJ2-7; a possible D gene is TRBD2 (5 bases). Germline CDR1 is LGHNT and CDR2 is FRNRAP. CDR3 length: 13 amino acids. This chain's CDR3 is CASGLGLIYERYF. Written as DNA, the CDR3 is TGTGCTAGTGGTTTAGGACTTATCTACGAGCGGTACTTC. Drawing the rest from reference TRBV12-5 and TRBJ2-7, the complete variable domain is DARVTQTPRHKVTEMGQEVTMRCQPILGHNTVFWYRQTMMQGLELLAYFRNRAPLDDSGMPKDRFSAEMPDATLATLKIQPSEPRDSAVYFCASGLGLIYERYFGPGTRLTVT.

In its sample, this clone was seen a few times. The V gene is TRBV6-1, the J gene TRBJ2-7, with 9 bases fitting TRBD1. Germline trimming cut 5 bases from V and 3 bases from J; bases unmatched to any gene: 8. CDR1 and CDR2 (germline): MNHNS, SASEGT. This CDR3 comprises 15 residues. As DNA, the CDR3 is TGTGCCAGCAGTCGCACCGGGACAGGGAACTACGAGCAGTACTTC. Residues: CASSRTGTGNYEQYF.

CDR3 sequence: CAWSVVGGNSPLHF. CDR3 DNA: TGTGCCTGGAGTGTAGTAGGAGGGAATTCACCCCTCCACTTT. This rearrangement joins TRBV30 to TRBJ1-6; no clear D. Per the germline V gene, CDR1 is GTSNPN and CDR2 is SVGIG (reference sequence). Trimming removed 0 bases at V and 7 bases at J, with 10 bases between. The CDR3 is 14 amino acids.

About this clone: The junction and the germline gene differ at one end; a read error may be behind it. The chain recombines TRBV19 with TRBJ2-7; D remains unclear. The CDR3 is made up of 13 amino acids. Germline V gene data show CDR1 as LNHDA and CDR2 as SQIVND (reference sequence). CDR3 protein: CASRTRSSYAQYF. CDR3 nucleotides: TGTGCCAGTAGAACGCGCAGCTCCTACGCGCAGTACTTC.

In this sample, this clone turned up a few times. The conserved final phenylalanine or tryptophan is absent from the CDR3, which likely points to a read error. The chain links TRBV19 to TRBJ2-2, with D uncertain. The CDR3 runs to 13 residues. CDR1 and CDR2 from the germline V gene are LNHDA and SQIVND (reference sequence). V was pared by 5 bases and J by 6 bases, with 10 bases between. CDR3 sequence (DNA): TGTGCCAGTAGTCCCAGATCTTCCGGGGAGCTGTTTTTG. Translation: CASSPRSSGELFL.

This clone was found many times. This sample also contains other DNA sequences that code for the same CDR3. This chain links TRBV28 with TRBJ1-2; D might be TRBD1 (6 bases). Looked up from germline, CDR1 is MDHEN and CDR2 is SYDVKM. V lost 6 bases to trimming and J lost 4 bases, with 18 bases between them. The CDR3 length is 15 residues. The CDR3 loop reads CASSRTGSLVYGYTF. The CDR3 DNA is TGTGCCAGCAGCCGAACAGGGAGCCTTGTCTATGGCTACACCTTC.

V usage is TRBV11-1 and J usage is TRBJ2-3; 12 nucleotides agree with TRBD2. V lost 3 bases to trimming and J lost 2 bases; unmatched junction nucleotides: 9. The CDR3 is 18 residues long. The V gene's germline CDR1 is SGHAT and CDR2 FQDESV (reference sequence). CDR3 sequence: CASSFSGTSGPYTDTQYF. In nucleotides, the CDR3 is TGTGCCAGCAGCTTTTCTGGGACTAGCGGGCCCTACACAGATACGCAGTATTTT.

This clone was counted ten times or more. CDR3 sequence: CASSVDWSGELFF. The DNA for the CDR3 is TGTGCCAGCAGTGTCGATTGGTCCGGGGAGCTGTTTTTT. The chain employs TRBV27 and TRBJ2-2; D uncertain. This CDR3 has 13 residues. Germline-derived CDR1 and CDR2 are MNHEY and SMNVEV (reference sequence). V lost 5 bases and J lost 6, with 10 bases in between.

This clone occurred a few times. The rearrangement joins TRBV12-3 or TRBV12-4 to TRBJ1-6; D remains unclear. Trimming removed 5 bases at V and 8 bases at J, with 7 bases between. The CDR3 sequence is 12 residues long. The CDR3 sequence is CASSPRDSPLHF. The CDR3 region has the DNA TGTGCCAGCAGTCCCCGGGATTCACCCCTCCACTTT.

CDR3 region: CASSPNRGNTIYF. CDR3 nucleotides: TGTGCCAGCTCTCCGAACAGAGGAAACACCATATATTTT. The J gene is TRBJ1-3, the V gene TRBV18, with D unresolved. Germline V gene lookup returns CDR1 KGHSH and CDR2 LQKENI. With 6 bases removed from V and 4 bases from J, the gap between germline ends came to 10 bases. This CDR3 is 13 amino acids long.

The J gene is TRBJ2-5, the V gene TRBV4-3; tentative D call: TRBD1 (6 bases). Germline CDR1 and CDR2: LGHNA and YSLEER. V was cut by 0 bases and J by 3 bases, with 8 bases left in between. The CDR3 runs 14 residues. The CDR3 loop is CASSQEAGEETQYF. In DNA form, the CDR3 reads TGCGCCAGCAGCCAAGAGGCAGGGGAAGAGACCCAGTACTTC.

CDR3 sequence reads: CASSFDRDGVSPLHF. CDR3 in DNA: TGTGCCAGCAGTTTTGACAGGGATGGGGTTTCACCCCTCCACTTT. The chain is built from TRBV28 and TRBJ1-6; TRBD1 matches at 7 bases. The CDR3 contains 15 residues. V lost 3 bases, J lost 9 bases, and 8 bases stayed unmatched. Germline lookup yields CDR1 MDHEN and CDR2 SYDVKM.

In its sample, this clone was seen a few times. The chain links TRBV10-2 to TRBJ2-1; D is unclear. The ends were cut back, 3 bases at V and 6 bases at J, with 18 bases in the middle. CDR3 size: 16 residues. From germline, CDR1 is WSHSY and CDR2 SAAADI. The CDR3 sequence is CASSDPAWSVSNEQFF. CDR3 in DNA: TGCGCCAGCAGTGACCCGGCGTGGAGCGTCAGCAATGAGCAGTTCTTC.

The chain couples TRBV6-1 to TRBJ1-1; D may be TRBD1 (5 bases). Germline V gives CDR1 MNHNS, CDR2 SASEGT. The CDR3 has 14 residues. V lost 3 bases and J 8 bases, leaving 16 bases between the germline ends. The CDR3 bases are TGTGCCAGCAGTGACGTACTGGGACGTCGAGAAGCTTTCTTT. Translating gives CASSDVLGRREAFF.

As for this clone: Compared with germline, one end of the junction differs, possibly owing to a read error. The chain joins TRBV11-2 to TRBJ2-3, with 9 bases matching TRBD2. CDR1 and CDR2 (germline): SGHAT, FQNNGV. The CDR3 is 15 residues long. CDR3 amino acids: CASSQSGRISDTQYF. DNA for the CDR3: TGTGCCAGCAGTCAAAGCGGGAGGATTTCAGATACACAGTATTTT.

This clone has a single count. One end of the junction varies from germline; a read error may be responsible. The CDR3 DNA reads TGCAGTGCTACGAACAGGTGGCCTGGGGCCAACTTCCTGACCTTC. Its translation: CSATNRWPGANFLTF. This chain uses TRBV20-1 with TRBJ2-6, with D perhaps matching TRBD1 (5 bases). Germline assignment: CDR1 DFQATT and CDR2 SNEGSKA (reference sequence). The CDR3 is 15 amino acids.

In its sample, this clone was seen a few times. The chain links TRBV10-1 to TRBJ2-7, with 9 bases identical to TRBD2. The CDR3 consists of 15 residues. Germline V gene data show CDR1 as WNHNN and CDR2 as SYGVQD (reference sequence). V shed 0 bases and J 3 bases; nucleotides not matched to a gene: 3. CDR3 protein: CASSESGAGGYEQYF. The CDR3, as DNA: TGCGCCAGCAGTGAGTCGGGAGCGGGGGGCTACGAGCAGTACTTC.

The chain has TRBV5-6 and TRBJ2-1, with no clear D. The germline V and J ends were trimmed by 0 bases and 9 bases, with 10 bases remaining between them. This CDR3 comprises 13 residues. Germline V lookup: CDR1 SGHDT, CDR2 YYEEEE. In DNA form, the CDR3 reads TGTGCCAGCAGCTTGGGATCAATTTTTGAGCAGTTCTTC. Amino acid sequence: CASSLGSIFEQFF.

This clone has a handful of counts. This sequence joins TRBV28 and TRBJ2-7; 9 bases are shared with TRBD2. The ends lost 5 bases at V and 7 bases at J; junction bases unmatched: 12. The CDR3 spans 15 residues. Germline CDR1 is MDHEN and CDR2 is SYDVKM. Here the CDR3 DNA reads TGTGCCAGCAGTCCCCCGACTAGCGGCGGTTGGGAGCAGTACTTC. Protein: CASSPPTSGGWEQYF.

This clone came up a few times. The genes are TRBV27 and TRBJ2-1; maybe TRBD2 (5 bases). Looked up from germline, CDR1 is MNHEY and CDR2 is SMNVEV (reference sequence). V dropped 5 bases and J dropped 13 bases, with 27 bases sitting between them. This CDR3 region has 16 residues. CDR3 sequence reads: CASSTTPRGVVSDQFF. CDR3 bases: TGTGCCAGCAGTACAACCCCACGGGGAGTGGTGAGTGATCAGTTCTTC.

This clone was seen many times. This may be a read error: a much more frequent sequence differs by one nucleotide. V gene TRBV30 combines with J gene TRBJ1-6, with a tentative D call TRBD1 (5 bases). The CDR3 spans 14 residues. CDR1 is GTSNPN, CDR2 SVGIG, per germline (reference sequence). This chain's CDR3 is CAWHRSSYNSLLHF. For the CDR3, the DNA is TGTGCCTGGCACAGGAGCTCCTATAATTCACTCCTCCACTTT.

The CDR3 is CASSIASSGRAGRGTGELFF. The CDR3 coding sequence is TGTGCCAGTAGTATTGCGTCTAGCGGGAGGGCCGGCCGTGGGACCGGGGAGCTGTTTTTT. This sequence joins TRBV19 and TRBJ2-2; 12 nucleotides match TRBD2. V trimming: 3 bases; J trimming: 5 bases; junction bases outside the gene matches: 16. This CDR3 is built from 20 residues. The V gene's germline CDR1 is LNHDA and CDR2 SQIVND (reference sequence).

CDR3 loop: CASSLIPGELFF. The CDR3, as DNA: TGTGCCAGCAGCCTTATCCCCGGGGAGCTGTTTTTT. This sequence joins TRBV5-8 and TRBJ2-2; D gene ambiguous. V dropped 4 bases and J dropped 6 bases, with 7 bases sitting between them. The CDR3 sequence is 12 residues long. Germline CDR1 is SGHTS and CDR2 is YDEGEE. The whole variable domain, filled in from reference TRBV5-8 and TRBJ2-2, reads EAGVTQSPTHLIKTRGQQATLRCSPISGHTSVYWYQQALGLGLQFLLWYDEGEERNRGNFPPRFSGRQFPNYSSELNVNALELEDSALYLCASSLIPGELFFGEGSRLTVL.

Here the CDR3 DNA reads TGTGCCAGCAGCTTACGTCCCCGACTAGCGTTTACAGATACGCAGTATTTT. It translates to CASSLRPRLAFTDTQYF. V gene TRBV11-2 combines with J gene TRBJ2-3; 8 positions agree with TRBD2. In germline, CDR1 is SGHAT, CDR2 FQNNGV. This CDR3 spans 17 amino acids. Germline trimming cut 2 bases from V and 3 bases from J; bases unmatched to any gene: 10.

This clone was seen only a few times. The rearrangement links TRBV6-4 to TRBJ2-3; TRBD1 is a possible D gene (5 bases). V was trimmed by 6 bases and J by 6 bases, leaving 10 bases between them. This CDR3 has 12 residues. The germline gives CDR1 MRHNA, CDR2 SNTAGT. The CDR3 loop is CASRGPSDTQYF. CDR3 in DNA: TGTGCCAGCAGGGGGCCGTCGGATACGCAGTATTTT.

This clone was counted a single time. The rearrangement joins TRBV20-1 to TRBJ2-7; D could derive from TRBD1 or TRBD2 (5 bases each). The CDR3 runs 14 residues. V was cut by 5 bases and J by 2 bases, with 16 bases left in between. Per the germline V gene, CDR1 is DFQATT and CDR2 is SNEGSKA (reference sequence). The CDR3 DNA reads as TGCAGTGCTCCATCGGGACGCCTCGCCTACGAGCAGTACTTC. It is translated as CSAPSGRLAYEQYF.